These 22 T cell receptor beta chains came from one sample sequenced in a study of CD8 T cells in ankylosing spondylitis. Using its own MiXCR run on the 5' RACE reads, TCRdb lists one record per CDR3 protein. The sample has 230,000 or so distinct CDR3 sequences, roughly 25% seen once; the top ten hold 0.6% to 0.75%. Sample: blood, either unsorted or a sorted T cell fraction (not recorded which). The receptors shown here come from a male donor with ankylosing spondylitis or in good health (not recorded which).

This clonotype occurred a few times. The V call is TRBV19, the J call TRBJ1-1, with TRBD1 matching over 12 bases. CDR3 length: 13 amino acids. J gave up 5 bases and V 8 bases, and 3 bases lay outside the gene matches. CDR1 is LNHDA, CDR2 SQIVND, per germline (reference sequence). CDR3 in amino acids: CASRDRGQTEAFF. The CDR3 nucleotides are TGTGCCAGTCGGGACAGGGGGCAGACTGAAGCTTTCTTT.

This clonotype was observed many times. This chain uses TRBV20-1 with TRBJ2-7; D is ambiguous. Germline V CDR1 and CDR2: DFQATT, SNEGSKA (reference sequence). This CDR3 spans 15 amino acids. The V and J ends lost 5 bases and 2 bases respectively, with 19 bases between them. The CDR3 DNA is TGCAGTGCTGCCACCGTCCTCCTCGGCCCCTACGAGCAGTACTTC. Translated, it gives CSAATVLLGPYEQYF.

This clonotype has a count of ten or more. The J gene is TRBJ1-5, the V gene TRBV12-3 or TRBV12-4; D unresolved. There are 16 residues in the CDR3. Trimming took 3 bases from V and 1 from J, leaving 13 bases between them. The CDR3 DNA is TGTGCCAGCAGTTTCTACGGCAGGTCGAGCAATCAGCCCCAGCATTTT. Translating it yields CASSFYGRSSNQPQHF.

This clonotype was found many times. The chain employs TRBV5-1 and TRBJ2-3; tentative D call: TRBD1 (6 bases). The CDR3 consists of 14 residues. Trimming removed 7 bases from V and 0 bases from J, with 12 bases in between. The V gene's germline CDR1 is SGHRS and CDR2 YFSETQ. CDR3 sequence reads: CASYRTDSTDTQYF. The CDR3 region has the DNA TGCGCCAGCTACCGGACAGATAGCACAGATACGCAGTATTTT.

The chain uses TRBV27 and TRBJ2-7; no clear D. The germline gives CDR1 MNHEY, CDR2 SMNVEV (reference sequence). CDR3 length equals 13 residues. The V gene lost 8 bases and the J gene lost 0 bases, with 11 bases spanning the gap. CDR3 nucleotides: TGTGCCAGCGGGCGGTTCGACTCCTACGAGCAGTACTTC. Its protein product is CASGRFDSYEQYF.

Only a few counts were recorded for this clonotype. V is TRBV29-1 and J is TRBJ2-3; maybe TRBD1 (5 bases). The V gene's germline CDR1 is SQVTM and CDR2 ANQGSEA. The CDR3 length is 14 residues. V was clipped by 6 bases and J by 1 base, with 14 bases between them. The chain's CDR3 is CSVNPGAGTDTQYF. The CDR3 DNA reads TGCAGCGTCAACCCTGGGGCGGGCACAGATACGCAGTATTTT.

The rearrangement uses TRBV29-1 and TRBJ2-7; the D is unclear. Trimming cost V 7 bases and J 2 bases, with 18 bases left between them. Germline V gives CDR1 SQVTM, CDR2 ANQGSEA. This CDR3 contains 14 residues. CDR3 DNA: TGCAGCGCCGCAGACCCGGACGGAGCCTACGAGCAGTACTTC. This translates into CSAADPDGAYEQYF.

This clonotype was seen at least ten times. This chain uses TRBV10-3 with TRBJ2-1, with 7 bases that match TRBD1. CDR3 length equals 14 residues. V lost 7 bases to trimming and J lost 3 bases; unmatched junction nucleotides: 6. Germline CDR1 reads ENHRY; CDR2 reads SYGVKD. The CDR3 coding sequence is TGTGCCATCACTCGGGACAGCAACTACAATGAGCAGTTCTTC. Its translation: CAITRDSNYNEQFF.

The chain couples TRBV13 to TRBJ2-7, with TRBD2 identical over 11 bases. Germline CDR1 and CDR2: PRHDT and FYEKMQ (reference sequence). The CDR3 has 17 residues. V gave up 5 bases and J gave up 6 bases; unmatched junction bases: 15. CDR3 in amino acids: CASSAPAFSGGAGEQYF. The CDR3 DNA reads as TGTGCCAGCAGCGCCCCGGCGTTTAGCGGGGGGGCCGGCGAGCAGTACTTC.

This clonotype is a singleton in its sample. V usage is TRBV11-3 and J usage is TRBJ2-3; TRBD1 might be the D (6 bases). Trimming removed 5 bases at V and 4 bases at J, with 10 bases between. Germline CDR1 and CDR2: SGHNT and YENEEA. This CDR3 region has 13 residues. This chain's CDR3 is CASSQTGPDTQYF. As DNA, the CDR3 is TGTGCCAGCAGCCAGACAGGCCCAGATACGCAGTATTTT.

Only a few counts were recorded for this clonotype. The chain has TRBV5-1 and TRBJ2-6, with 7 bases fitting TRBD1. V shed 3 bases, J shed 0 bases, and the junction held 6 bases outside the gene matches. The germline V gene encodes CDR1 SGHRS and CDR2 YFSETQ. There are 17 residues in the CDR3. CDR3: CASSSGTEISGANVLTF. CDR3 nucleotides: TGCGCCAGCAGCTCCGGGACAGAGATCTCTGGGGCCAACGTCCTGACTTTC.

The sample holds a few counts of this clonotype. The V and J genes are TRBV29-1 and TRBJ1-1; TRBD1 is a possible D gene (6 bases). Trimming took off 6 bases at V and 0 bases at J, with 11 bases between the two ends. The CDR3 loop spans 13 amino acids. Per the germline V gene, CDR1 is SQVTM and CDR2 is ANQGSEA. The CDR3 loop is CSVPGQMNTEAFF. The DNA for the CDR3 is TGCAGCGTCCCGGGACAAATGAACACTGAAGCTTTCTTT.

This chain links TRBV6-2 or TRBV6-3 with TRBJ2-1, with D uncertain. Trimming took off 6 bases at V and 10 bases at J, with 10 bases between the two ends. Germline V gene sequence: CDR1 MNHEY, CDR2 SVGEGT. The CDR3 runs to 11 residues. The CDR3 spells CASSLFREQFF. The CDR3 coding sequence is TGTGCCAGCAGCCTTTTTAGGGAGCAGTTCTTC.

This clonotype was seen a handful of times. The rearrangement joins TRBV12-3 or TRBV12-4 to TRBJ2-2, with a weak D call TRBD1 (6 bases). Trimming left V 6 bases short and J 2 bases short, with 10 bases between. The CDR3 contains 14 residues. The CDR3 reads CASSYRDNTGELFF. CDR3 sequence (DNA): TGTGCCAGCAGCTACAGGGATAACACCGGGGAGCTGTTTTTT.

There are many counts of this clonotype. This chain's CDR3 is CSATRGLAGGSDTQYF. The CDR3 DNA is TGCAGTGCCACCAGGGGGCTAGCGGGGGGGTCAGATACGCAGTATTTT. The chain uses TRBV20-1 and TRBJ2-3; 12 bases align to TRBD2. V was pared by 6 bases and J by 4 bases, with 11 bases of the junction left unmatched. Per the germline V gene, CDR1 is DFQATT and CDR2 is SNEGSKA (reference sequence). The CDR3 extends over 16 amino acids.

This clonotype was seen only a few times. The chain couples TRBV6-1 to TRBJ1-2; possible D gene TRBD1, 5 bases. Trimming removed 6 bases at V and 0 bases at J, with 8 bases between. The CDR3 length is 13 residues. Germline V gene sequence: CDR1 MNHNS, CDR2 SASEGT. CDR3 sequence: CASSSDTNYGYTF. The CDR3 bases are TGTGCCAGCAGCTCGGACACTAACTATGGCTACACCTTC.

This clonotype was recorded many times. This chain joins TRBV5-1 and TRBJ2-7, with D perhaps matching TRBD2 (5 bases). This CDR3 is 14 amino acids long. The germline V and J ends were trimmed by 5 bases and 0 bases, with 12 bases remaining between them. From germline, CDR1 is SGHRS and CDR2 YFSETQ. The CDR3 spells CASSLTGNSYEQYF. CDR3 bases: TGCGCCAGCAGTTTGACGGGAAACTCCTACGAGCAGTACTTC.

This clonotype has a handful of counts. V and J are TRBV10-1 and TRBJ2-2; either TRBD1 or TRBD2 may fit D (6 bases each). Germline CDR1 reads WNHNN; CDR2 reads SYGVQD (reference sequence). This CDR3 contains 14 residues. Trimming removed 6 bases from V and 1 base from J, with 9 bases in between. CDR3 sequence: CASSAGQNTGELFF. The CDR3 nucleotides read TGCGCCAGCAGCGCGGGACAGAACACCGGGGAGCTGTTTTTT.

In its sample, this clonotype was seen many times. The chain employs TRBV10-1 and TRBJ2-5; a possible D gene is TRBD1 (5 bases). V lost 4 bases and J 5 bases, leaving 11 bases between the germline ends. CDR1 is WNHNN, CDR2 SYGVQD, per germline (reference sequence). The CDR3 is 13 amino acids. CDR3 protein: CASSAGSWETQYF. The CDR3 DNA sequence: TGCGCCAGCAGTGCAGGGTCGTGGGAGACCCAGTACTTC.

The chain links TRBV29-1 to TRBJ2-3, with 7 bases lining up with TRBD2. The germline CDR1 and CDR2 sequences are SQVTM and ANQGSEA. The CDR3 contains 14 residues. V was clipped by 3 bases and J by 4 bases; unmatched bases: 7. CDR3 protein: CSVDSGRGADTQYF. The CDR3 DNA sequence: TGCAGCGTTGATTCGGGACGGGGGGCAGATACGCAGTATTTT.

This clonotype was observed many times. The chain joins TRBV11-2 to TRBJ2-5; a possible D gene is TRBD2 (6 bases). The germline V and J ends were trimmed by 1 base and 4 bases, with 13 bases remaining between them. The germline V gene has CDR1 SGHAT and CDR2 FQNNGV. There are 15 residues in the CDR3. CDR3 nucleotides: TGTGCCAGCAGCTTAGGCGGGGCGAAAGGAGAGACCCAGTACTTC. It encodes CASSLGGAKGETQYF.

This clonotype was picked up many times. The V gene is TRBV10-1, the J gene TRBJ2-7; D is unresolved. V was shortened by 5 bases and J by 6 bases, with 17 bases between the two germline ends. The germline CDR1 and CDR2 sequences are WNHNN and SYGVQD (reference sequence). This CDR3 region has 14 residues. The CDR3 protein is CASSPDSRSREQYF. Written as DNA, the CDR3 is TGCGCCAGCAGTCCCGACTCCCGCTCTCGCGAGCAGTACTTC.